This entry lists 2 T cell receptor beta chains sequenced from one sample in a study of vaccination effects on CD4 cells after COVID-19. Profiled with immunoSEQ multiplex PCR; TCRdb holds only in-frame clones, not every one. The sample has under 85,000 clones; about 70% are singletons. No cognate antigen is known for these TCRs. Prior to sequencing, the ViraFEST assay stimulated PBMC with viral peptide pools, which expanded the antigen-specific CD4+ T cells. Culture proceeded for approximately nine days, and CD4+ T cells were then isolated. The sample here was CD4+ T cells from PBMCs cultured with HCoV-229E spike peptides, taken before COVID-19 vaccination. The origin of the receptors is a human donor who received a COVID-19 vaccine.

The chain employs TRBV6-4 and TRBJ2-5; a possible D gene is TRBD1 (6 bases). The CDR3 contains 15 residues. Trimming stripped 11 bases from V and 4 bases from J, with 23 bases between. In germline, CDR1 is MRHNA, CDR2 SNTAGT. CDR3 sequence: CAPPRPRGVRETQYF. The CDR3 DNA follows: TGTGCCCCTCCCCGCCCCAGGGGCGTTAGAGAGACCCAGTACTTC.

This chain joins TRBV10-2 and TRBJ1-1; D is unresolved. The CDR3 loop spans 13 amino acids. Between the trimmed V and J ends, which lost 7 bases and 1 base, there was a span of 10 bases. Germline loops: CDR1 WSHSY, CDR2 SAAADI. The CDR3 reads CASKEGSNTEAFF. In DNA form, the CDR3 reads TGCGCCAGCAAGGAGGGATCGAACACTGAAGCTTTCTTT.